What follows is one T cell receptor beta chain and its context. Antigen unknown. This sample is drawn from a study of graft-versus-host responses after intestinal transplantation. Whole-study findings and limits: Recipient marrow held GvH clones, some first seen in ileum or blood.

V lost 1 base to trimming and J lost 7 bases, with 14 bases between them. This CDR3 is 14 amino acids long. Germline-derived CDR1 and CDR2 are SGDLS and YYNGEE. Using immunoSEQ multiplex PCR, the repertoire was profiled, and TCRdb retains in-frame clones only, with some absent. The table has more than 95,000 clones, over 75% seen once. The sequence derives from a human donor who received an intestinal transplant. The starting material was unstimulated CD4+ T cells sorted from spleen or lymph node cells, obtained before intestinal transplant. The chain has TRBV9 and TRBJ2-5; D possibly uses TRBD1 or TRBD2 (5 bases each). CDR3 sequence (DNA): TGTGCCAGCAGCGTAAGGTCGGGGACGGGGACCCAGTACTTC. Residues: CASSVRSGTGTQYF.